This T cell receptor (beta chain) emerged from a study of CD8 T cells in ankylosing spondylitis. Study-level findings and limits: Some motif variants had been reported before (in reactive arthritis synovial fluid and blood). Disease-linked clones reportedly concentrated significantly in matched ankylosing spondylitis synovial fluid. About 8 highly homologous variants made up a TCR beta motif, and this motif appeared characteristic of ankylosing spondylitis blood.

The V gene end was trimmed by 7 bases and the J gene end by 0 bases; junction bases not matched to a gene: 6. The CDR3 loop spans 16 amino acids. The V gene's germline CDR1 is MNHNS and CDR2 SASEGT. By quantitative 5'-RACE with molecular barcodes, the TCR beta libraries were made. In TCRdb, the 5' RACE reads were re-called with MiXCR into one record per CDR3 protein. The table lists 150,000 to 200,000 distinct CDR3 sequences, 18% of them singletons. At least ten counts were recorded for this clonotype. Its target is not known. The receptor was derived from a male donor with ankylosing spondylitis or in good health (not recorded which). The chain joins TRBV6-1 to TRBJ2-6; 7 bases match TRBD1. Sequencing was performed on blood, either unsorted or a sorted T cell fraction (not recorded which). CDR3 DNA: TGTGCCAGCACCATCCGGGACAGCTCTGGGGCCAACGTCCTGACTTTC. It codes for CASTIRDSSGANVLTF.